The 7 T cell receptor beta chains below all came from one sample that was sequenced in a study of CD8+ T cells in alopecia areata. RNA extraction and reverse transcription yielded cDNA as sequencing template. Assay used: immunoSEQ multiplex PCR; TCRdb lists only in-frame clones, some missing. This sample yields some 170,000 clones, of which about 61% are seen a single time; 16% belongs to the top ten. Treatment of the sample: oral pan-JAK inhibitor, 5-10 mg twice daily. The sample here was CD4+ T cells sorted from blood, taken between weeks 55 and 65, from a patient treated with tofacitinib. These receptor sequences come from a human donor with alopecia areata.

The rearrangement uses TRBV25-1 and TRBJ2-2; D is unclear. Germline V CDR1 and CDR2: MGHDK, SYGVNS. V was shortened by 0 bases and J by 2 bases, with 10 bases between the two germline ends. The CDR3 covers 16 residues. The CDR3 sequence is CASSEYTGRNTGELFF. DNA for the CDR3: TGTGCCAGCAGTGAATACACGGGCCGAAACACCGGGGAGCTGTTTTTT.

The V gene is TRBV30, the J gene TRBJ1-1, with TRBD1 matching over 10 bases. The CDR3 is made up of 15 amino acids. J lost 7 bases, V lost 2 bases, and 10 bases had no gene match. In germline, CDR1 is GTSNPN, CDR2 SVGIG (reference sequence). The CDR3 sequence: CAWSSRQGAQFEAFF. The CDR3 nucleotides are TGTGCCTGGAGTTCTCGACAGGGGGCCCAGTTTGAAGCTTTCTTT. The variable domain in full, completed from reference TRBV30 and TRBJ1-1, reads SQTIHQWPATLVQPVGSPLSLECTVEGTSNPNLYWYRQAAGRGLQLLFYSVGIGQISSEVPQNLSASRPQDRQFILSSKKLLLSDSGFYLCAWSSRQGAQFEAFFGQGTRLTVV.

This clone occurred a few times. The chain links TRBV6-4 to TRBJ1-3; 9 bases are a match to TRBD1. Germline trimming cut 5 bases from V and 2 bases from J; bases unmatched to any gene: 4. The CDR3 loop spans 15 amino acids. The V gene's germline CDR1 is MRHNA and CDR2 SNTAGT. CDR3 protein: CASSYNRGPGNTIYF. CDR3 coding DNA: TGTGCCAGCAGTTACAACAGGGGGCCTGGAAACACCATATATTTT.

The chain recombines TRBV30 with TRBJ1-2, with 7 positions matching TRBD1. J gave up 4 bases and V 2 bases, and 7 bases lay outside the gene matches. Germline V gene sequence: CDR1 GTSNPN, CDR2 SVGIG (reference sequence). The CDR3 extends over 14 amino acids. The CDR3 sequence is CAWSFGDRFYGYTF. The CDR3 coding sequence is TGTGCCTGGAGTTTCGGGGACAGATTCTATGGCTACACCTTC.

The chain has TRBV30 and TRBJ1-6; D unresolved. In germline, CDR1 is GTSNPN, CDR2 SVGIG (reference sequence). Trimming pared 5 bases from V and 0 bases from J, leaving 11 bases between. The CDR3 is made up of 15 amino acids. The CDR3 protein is CAWSRASSYNSPLHF. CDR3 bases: TGTGCCTGGTCTCGGGCAAGCTCCTATAATTCACCCCTCCACTTT.

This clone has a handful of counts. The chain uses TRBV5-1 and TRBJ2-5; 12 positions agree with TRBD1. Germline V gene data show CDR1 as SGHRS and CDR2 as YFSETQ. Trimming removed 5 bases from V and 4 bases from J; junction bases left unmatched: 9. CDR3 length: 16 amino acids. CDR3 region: CASRSGTGGFGETQYF. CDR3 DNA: TGCGCCAGCAGGTCCGGGACAGGGGGCTTTGGAGAGACCCAGTACTTC.

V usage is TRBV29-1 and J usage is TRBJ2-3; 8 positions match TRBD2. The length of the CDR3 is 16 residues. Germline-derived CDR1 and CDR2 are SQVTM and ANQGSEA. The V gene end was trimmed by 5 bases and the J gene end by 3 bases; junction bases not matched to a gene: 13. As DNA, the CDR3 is TGCAGCGTTTGCAGGGGACTAGGGGAGAATACAGATACGCAGTATTTT. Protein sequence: CSVCRGLGENTDTQYF.